This T cell receptor beta chain is from a study of cytomegalovirus exposure and HLA in healthy donors listed by TCRdb under 2017. Looking at the study overall: An earlier analysis of roughly 570 of the donors reported about 280 Gb of sequence data and approximately 120 million unique TCR beta sequences obtained from roughly 180 million T cells. The later analysis used no new phenotypic data to find candidate immune exposures, relying instead on TCR beta sequences and their occurrence across donors. To predict cytomegalovirus infection status, the study brought together high-throughput TCR immunosequencing, statistical association of individual TCRs with disease status, and machine learning. Among the roughly 390 genotyped donors, more than 70% belonged to the genetic ancestry cluster associated with self-reported Caucasian donors. The number of typed donors differed by locus: 629-630 for A, B, C, DRB1 and DQB1; approximately 520 for DQA1; 600 to 610 for DPA1; and some 430 for DPB1. The aim of the study was to test whether cataloging public T cell receptors could identify signatures of past pathogen exposure. Alongside the repertoire data, information on donor age, sex, ethnicity and CMV serostatus was compiled. Class I and class II HLA loci were covered by the typing at four-digit resolution. In an earlier analysis of roughly 540 of the donors, high-throughput TCR beta sequencing was used to judge whether each TCR beta V gene segment behaved as functional or pseudogenic. Across about 380 genotyped donors of the cohort, an average of approximately 200,000 unique TCR beta nucleotide sequences per donor were sequenced, and 15% to 20% of those sequences were non-productive. All discovery cohort repertoires had been generated on a single sequencing platform. A few DR-DQ haplotypes were handled as single units for association and clustering because linkage in the cohort was strong. A later genetic analysis used genome-wide SNP genotypes for about 65% of the 666 donors, treating that subset as a discovery cohort. To study patterns of TCR occurrence, a later analysis re-analyzed previously published TCR beta repertoires from just over 650 donors and added high-resolution HLA genotyping. The study profiled the T cell repertoires of 500 to 800 subjects by immunosequencing and related them to cytomegalovirus serostatus. Besides the first cohort of around 670 subjects, a separate validation cohort made up of 120 different subjects was used. Roughly 300 gigabases of sequencing data and approximately 80 million unique TCR sequences were included in an early release covering roughly 600 HLA-typed donors.

Library preparation was by the immunoSEQ multiplex PCR assay. For the multiplex PCR, a mixture combining 60 forward primers for TCR Vbeta segments and 13 reverse primers for TCR Jbeta segments was used. Amplification of the CDR3 region of rearranged TCR beta genes was performed with a multiplex PCR assay on genomic DNA. Amplified TCR beta libraries were sequenced as 87-base-pair reads on the Illumina HiSeq System. The source study handled its data this way. A later analysis tallied some 79 million unique TCR beta chains across the 550 to 850 repertoires, and 10 million to 11 million of those chains were shared by two or more donors. To remove PCR and sequencing errors, raw reads were error-corrected and collapsed into unique sequences using a nearest-neighbor algorithm that merged closely related sequences. Alignment of CDR3 sequences to IMGT reference sequences was used to assign V, D and J gene segments. Each retained sequence needed at least a six-nucleotide match to both a V gene segment and a J gene segment. Rearrangements were called productive when the CDR3 lacked stop codons and stayed in frame with V and J; all others were non-productive. CDR3 was defined according to IMGT convention as the region running from the second conserved V-encoded cysteine to the conserved J-encoded phenylalanine. The earlier analysis of a few hundred of the donors excluded any sequence lacking an unambiguous match to a single V gene segment. An earlier analysis of roughly 590 of the donors called V segments functional above 56.7% productive rearrangements and segregating when the between-donor standard deviation exceeded 5%. A statistical classification framework was developed to diagnose cytomegalovirus status using the catalog of TCR beta chain sequences. A later analysis assigned V and J genes by comparing TCR nucleotide sequences with IMGT/GENE-DB human TR gene sequences. A later analysis assigned CDR3 sequences and most-parsimonious VDJ recombination scenarios with the TCRdist pipeline. In a later analysis, each TCR beta chain was defined by its CDR3 amino acid sequence together with its V-gene family, and reads without a unique V-gene family were excluded. A later analysis removed 600 or so highly shared, low-generation-probability nucleotide sequences to deal with suspected cross-contamination and a sequencing artifact. In a later analysis, a clonal expansion index was calculated for each public chain from normalized within-repertoire ranks of inferred template counts. A later analysis computed generation probabilities with a VDJ recombination model fitted to out-of-frame rearrangements, and checked the results against IGoR. In a later analysis, hypergeometric tests were used to score TCR-TCR, TCR-HLA and TCR-CMV co-occurrence, with a repertoire-size bias correction applied to TCR pairs. To estimate false discovery rates, a later analysis permuted the HLA or CMV assignments 20 times. In a later analysis, co-occurring TCRs were grouped using DBSCAN, and TCRdist sequence similarity was added for clustering within HLA-allele-positive subsets. Repertoires with fewer than 30,000 or more than 120,000 public chains, plus five repertoires with anomalous nucleotide sharing, were excluded from co-occurrence clustering. The source is immuneACCESS, and TCRdb retained only in-frame sequences with V and J called. Part of the clones is not carried over; for the studies checked, unresolved V genes explain less than half of this, and the remainder is unexplained. D and trimming come from the DNA, and the V and J calls and clone size come from that table. Recorded for this sample are 100,000 to 120,000 clones; approximately 86% of them occurred a single time. The top ten constitute roughly 6.1% of the sample.

Turning to this clone: Its antigen remains undetermined. No qualities accompany the bases; no much larger clone lies one base away.

The cohort comprised fewer than 750 healthy bone marrow donors. At the time of sampling, every cohort member was nominally healthy, though immune exposures that went unrecorded were likely present. The donor tested CMV seronegative, placing the donor among the 350 to 400 seronegative members of the cohort. A peripheral blood sample was provided by each donor, and peripheral blood mononuclear cells were used for TCR beta sequencing. Genomic DNA was extracted from the blood cell samples with the Qiagen DNeasy Blood Extraction Kit. Trimming at the junction amounts to 7 bases on V and 7 bases on J, and the germline ends lie 16 bases apart. Including the terminal cysteine and phenylalanine, the CDR3 comprises 13 residues. Only CDR3 DNA is held: 39 bases, read in frame from base 1. Reading the germline V gene (reference sequence) gives CDR1 LNHDA and CDR2 SQIVND. Overall study outcomes, separate from this receptor: A total of fewer than 200 TCR beta chains were listed by the study as associated with cytomegalovirus. An earlier analysis of around 600 of the donors showed that most TCR beta V segments appeared in productive rearrangements either about 87% or about 30% of the time, which broadly matched IMGT annotations. HLA typing was unavailable for some donors at each locus, so association tests used only the typed subset. A later genetic analysis associated a missense DCLRE1C variant with V-gene and J-gene trimming of TCR beta chains, and an independent cohort replicated the association. This cohort had only TCR beta chains sequenced, and the lack of alpha or paired-chain data limited which features could be detected. Correlated functional status among segregating V segments might be attributable to linkage disequilibrium, but an unknown experimental factor could not be ruled out. While some public TCRs were present in many individuals, most TCR sequences turned up only very rarely across donors. Several of the top co-occurrence clusters appeared to be linked to parvovirus B19, influenza, CMV and Epstein-Barr virus, according to a later analysis. In a later analysis, most CMV-associated TCR beta chains were found to appear HLA-restricted, with HLA associations seemingly driven largely by CMV exposure. Immune exposure information for the cohort was limited to CMV serostatus. A later genetic analysis reported fewer N-insertions in productive TCRs among donors in an Asian-associated ancestry cluster than the roughly 700-donor mean. Roughly uniform sequencing depth across donors was assumed in presence/absence analyses, although this assumption may not hold. Cytomegalovirus status was reported to be diagnosed by the classifier with high specificity and sensitivity in both the original and validation cohorts. In a later analysis, 15,000 to 20,000 TCR beta sequences were associated with specific HLA alleles at a false discovery rate of 0.05. Compared with equally common non-associated chains, HLA-associated TCR beta chains in a later analysis were more clonally expanded and had lower generation probabilities. A further reported finding was that TCR beta sequences accurately predicted the HLA-A and HLA-B alleles for most subjects in the first cohort. In a later analysis, TCR association rates were found to vary across HLA loci, with the most associated TCRs seen for DRB1 alleles and the fewest for HLA-C alleles. A few of the identified cytomegalovirus-associated TCR beta chains were confirmed in vitro to be specific for cytomegalovirus antigens. A group of highly shared sequence variants was considered likely to be a technical artifact of the sequencing pipeline. Some IMGT-functional V segments, including TRBV6-2 and TRBV6-3, could not be told apart with the 87-base-pair reads, so those segments were excluded. When HLA alleles, especially DR and DQ, strongly co-occurred, TCR associations were difficult to assign to individual alleles. The earlier analysis of approximately 590 of the donors excluded approximately 17 rarely observed V segments, including chromosome 9 orphons, because counts were too low. According to the authors, the approach could potentially be generalized to other disease states and immunological phenotypes.

The clonotype was recovered from a man aged 18 to 30 in good health and CMV-seronegative. The sequence links TRBV19 to TRBJ1-2; a weak D assignment points to TRBD1 (6 bases agree). What was sequenced was PBMCs. The nucleotides read TGTGCCAGTACTAATCAGGGGAGCGGTGGCTACACCTTC. Its coded protein is CASTNQGSGGYTF.